This record looks at one T cell receptor beta chain sequence and its context. This sample is drawn from a study of blood T cell repertoires in COVID-19. V lost 4 bases to trimming and J lost 6 bases; unmatched junction nucleotides: 12. This CDR3 is 15 amino acids long. Germline lookup yields CDR1 KGHSH and CDR2 LQKENI. Produced via immunoSEQ multiplex PCR; TCRdb's table is partial and in-frame only. Among approximately 300,000 clones listed, around nine tenths were seen once. The clonotype was recovered from a woman between 18 and 30 years old who had recovered from COVID-19. V is TRBV18 and J is TRBJ2-7; TRBD1 aligns across 7 bases. The specimen was PBMCs or T cells enriched from blood (not recorded which). As DNA, the CDR3 is TGTGCCAGCTCACGCCCAAACAGGGGACCCCGCGAGCAGTACTTC. This codes for CASSRPNRGPREQYF.